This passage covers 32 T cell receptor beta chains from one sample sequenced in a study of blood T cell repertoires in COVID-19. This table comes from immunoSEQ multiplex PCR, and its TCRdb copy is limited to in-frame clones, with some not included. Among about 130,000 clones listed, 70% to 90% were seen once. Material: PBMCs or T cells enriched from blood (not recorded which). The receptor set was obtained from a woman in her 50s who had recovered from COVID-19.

In nucleotides, the CDR3 is TGTGCCAGCAGCGATGTGGCAGGCCCCCAAAATGAGCAGTTCTTC. Translating gives CASSDVAGPQNEQFF. The chain employs TRBV7-9 and TRBJ2-1, with D uncertain. The CDR3 contains 15 residues. Germline lookup yields CDR1 SEHNR and CDR2 FQNEAQ (reference sequence). V gave up 5 bases and J gave up 7 bases, with 18 bases separating them.

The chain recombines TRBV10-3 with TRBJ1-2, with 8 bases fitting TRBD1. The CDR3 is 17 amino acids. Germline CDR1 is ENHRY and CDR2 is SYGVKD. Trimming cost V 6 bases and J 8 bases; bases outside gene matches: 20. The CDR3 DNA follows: TGTGCCATCAGGGAGGGGACAGGAAACTCCTTCCCTTTCGGCTACACCTTC. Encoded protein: CAIREGTGNSFPFGYTF.

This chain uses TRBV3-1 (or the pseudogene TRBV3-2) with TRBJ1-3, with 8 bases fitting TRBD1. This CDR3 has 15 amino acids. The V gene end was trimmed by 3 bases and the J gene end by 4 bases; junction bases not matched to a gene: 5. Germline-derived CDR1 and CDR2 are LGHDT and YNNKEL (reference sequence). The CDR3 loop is CASSQDRVKGNTIYF. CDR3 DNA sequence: TGTGCCAGCAGCCAGGACAGGGTAAAAGGAAACACCATATATTTT.

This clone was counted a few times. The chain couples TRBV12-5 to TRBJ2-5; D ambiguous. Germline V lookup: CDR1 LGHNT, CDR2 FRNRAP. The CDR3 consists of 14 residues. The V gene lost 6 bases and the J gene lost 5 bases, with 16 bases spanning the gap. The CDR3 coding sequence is TGTGCTAGTGGACAGACATACACCCGGGAGACCCAGTACTTC. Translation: CASGQTYTRETQYF.

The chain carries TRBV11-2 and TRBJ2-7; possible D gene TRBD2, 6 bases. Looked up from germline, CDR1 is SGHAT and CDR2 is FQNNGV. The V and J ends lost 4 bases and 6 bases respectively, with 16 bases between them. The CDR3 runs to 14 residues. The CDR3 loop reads CASSSLWGDSEQYF. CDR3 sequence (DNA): TGTGCCAGCAGCTCTCTCTGGGGGGACTCCGAGCAGTACTTC.

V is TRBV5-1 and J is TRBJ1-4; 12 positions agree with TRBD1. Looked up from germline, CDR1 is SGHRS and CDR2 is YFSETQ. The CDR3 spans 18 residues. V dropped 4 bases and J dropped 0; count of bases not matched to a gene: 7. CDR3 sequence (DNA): TGCGCCAGCAGCCCGGGGACAGGGGGCTTTGCAACTAATGAAAAACTGTTTTTT. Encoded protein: CASSPGTGGFATNEKLFF.

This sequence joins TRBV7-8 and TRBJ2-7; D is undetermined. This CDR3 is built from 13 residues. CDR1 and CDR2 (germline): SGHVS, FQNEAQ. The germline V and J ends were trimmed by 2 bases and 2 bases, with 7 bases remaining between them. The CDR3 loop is CASSLSNPYEQYF. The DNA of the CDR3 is TGTGCCAGCAGCTTATCCAATCCCTACGAGCAGTACTTC. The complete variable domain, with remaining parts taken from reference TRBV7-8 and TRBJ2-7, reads GAGVSQSPRYKVAKRGQDVALRCDPISGHVSLFWYQQALGQGPEFLTYFQNEAQLDKSGLPSDRFFAERPEGSVSTLKIQRTQQEDSAVYLCASSLSNPYEQYFGPGTRLTVT.

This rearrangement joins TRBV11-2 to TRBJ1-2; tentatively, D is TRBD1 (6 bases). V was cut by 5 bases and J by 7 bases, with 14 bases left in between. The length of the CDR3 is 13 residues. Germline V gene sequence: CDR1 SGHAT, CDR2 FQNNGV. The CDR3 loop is CASSGETGSGYTF. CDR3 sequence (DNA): TGTGCCAGCAGCGGGGAAACAGGGAGTGGCTACACCTTC.

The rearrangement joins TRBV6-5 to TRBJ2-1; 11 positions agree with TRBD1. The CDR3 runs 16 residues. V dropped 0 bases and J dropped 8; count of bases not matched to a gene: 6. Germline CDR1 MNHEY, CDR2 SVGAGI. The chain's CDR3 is CASSYSRTGGMDEQFF. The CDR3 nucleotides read TGTGCCAGCAGTTACTCTAGGACAGGGGGCATGGATGAGCAGTTCTTC.

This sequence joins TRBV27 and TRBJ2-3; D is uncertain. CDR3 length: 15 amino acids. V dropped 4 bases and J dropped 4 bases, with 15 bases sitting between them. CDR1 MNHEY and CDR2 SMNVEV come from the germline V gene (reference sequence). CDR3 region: CASSSTVFTPDTQYF. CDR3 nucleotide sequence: TGTGCCAGCAGTTCCACCGTTTTCACTCCAGATACGCAGTATTTT.

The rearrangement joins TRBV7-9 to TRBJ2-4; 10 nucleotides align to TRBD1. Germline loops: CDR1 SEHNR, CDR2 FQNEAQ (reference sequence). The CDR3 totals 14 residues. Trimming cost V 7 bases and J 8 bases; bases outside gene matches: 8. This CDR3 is CASMRQGASYIQYF. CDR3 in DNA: TGTGCCAGCATGAGACAGGGGGCGAGTTACATTCAGTACTTC. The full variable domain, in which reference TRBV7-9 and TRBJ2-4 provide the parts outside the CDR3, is DTGVSQNPRHKITKRGQNVTFRCDPISEHNRLYWYRQTLGQGPEFLTYFQNEAQLEKSRLLSDRFSAERPKGSFSTLEIQRTEQGDSAMYLCASMRQGASYIQYFGAGTRLSVL.

CDR3 sequence reads: CASSADRAGEQYF. CDR3 nucleotide sequence: TGTGCCAGCAGCGCCGACAGGGCGGGTGAGCAGTACTTC. The chain has TRBV5-4 and TRBJ2-7, with 7 bases aligning to TRBD1. The J segment lost 7 bases and the V segment lost 4 bases, leaving 8 bases of the junction unmatched. The CDR3 runs to 13 residues. Germline-derived CDR1 and CDR2 are SGHNT and YYREEE (reference sequence).

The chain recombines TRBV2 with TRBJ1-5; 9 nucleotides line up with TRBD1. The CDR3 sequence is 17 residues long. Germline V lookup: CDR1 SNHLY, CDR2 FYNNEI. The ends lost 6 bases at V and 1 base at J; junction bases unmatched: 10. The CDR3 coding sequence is TGTGCCAGCAGACCGGGACAGGGTTTTTCGAGCAATCAGCCCCAGCATTTT. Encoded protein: CASRPGQGFSSNQPQHF.

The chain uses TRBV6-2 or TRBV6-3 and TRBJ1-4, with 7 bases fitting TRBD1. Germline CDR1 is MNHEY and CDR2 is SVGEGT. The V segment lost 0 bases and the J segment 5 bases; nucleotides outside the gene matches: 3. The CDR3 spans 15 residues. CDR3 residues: CASSYSGTANEKLFF. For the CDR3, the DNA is TGTGCCAGCAGTTACTCGGGGACAGCGAATGAAAAACTGTTTTTT.

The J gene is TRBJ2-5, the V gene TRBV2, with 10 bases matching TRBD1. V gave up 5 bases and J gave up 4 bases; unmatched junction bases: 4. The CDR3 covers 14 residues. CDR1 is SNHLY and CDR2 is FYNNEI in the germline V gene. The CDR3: CASSSDRGLETQYF. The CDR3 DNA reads TGTGCCAGCAGTTCAGACAGGGGGCTAGAGACCCAGTACTTC.

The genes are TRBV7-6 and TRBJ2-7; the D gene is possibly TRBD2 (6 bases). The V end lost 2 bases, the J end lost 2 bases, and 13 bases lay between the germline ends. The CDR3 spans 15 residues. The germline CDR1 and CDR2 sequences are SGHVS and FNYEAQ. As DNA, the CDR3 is TGTGCCAGCAGCTTATTCCCAGGAGGGGCCTACGAGCAGTACTTC. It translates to CASSLFPGGAYEQYF.

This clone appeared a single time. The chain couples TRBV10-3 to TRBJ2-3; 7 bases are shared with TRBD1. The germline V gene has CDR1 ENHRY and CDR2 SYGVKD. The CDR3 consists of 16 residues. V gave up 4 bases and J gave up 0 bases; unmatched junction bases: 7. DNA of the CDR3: TGTGCCATCAGTGGAAAATTGGGACAGAGCACAGATACGCAGTATTTT. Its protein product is CAISGKLGQSTDTQYF.

CDR3 amino acids: CASSYRGQGNTEAFF. The CDR3 nucleotides are TGTGCCAGCAGTTACAGGGGACAGGGGAACACTGAAGCTTTCTTT. The chain couples TRBV6-5 to TRBJ1-1; 9 positions match TRBD1. V shed 2 bases, J shed 1 base, and the junction held 2 bases outside the gene matches. The CDR3 extends over 15 amino acids. Germline-derived CDR1 and CDR2 are MNHEY and SVGAGI.

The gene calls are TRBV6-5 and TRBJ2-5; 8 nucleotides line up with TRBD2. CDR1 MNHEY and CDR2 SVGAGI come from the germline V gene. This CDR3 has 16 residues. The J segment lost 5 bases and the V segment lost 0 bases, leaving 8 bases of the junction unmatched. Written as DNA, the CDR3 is TGTGCCAGCAGTTACTCGTTGCGGGGGGCAGGGGAGACCCAGTACTTC. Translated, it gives CASSYSLRGAGETQYF.

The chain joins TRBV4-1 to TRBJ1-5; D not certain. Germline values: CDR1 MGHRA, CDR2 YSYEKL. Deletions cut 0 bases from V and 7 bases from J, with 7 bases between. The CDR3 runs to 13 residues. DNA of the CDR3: TGCGCCAGCAGCCAAGAATCGGGGCAGCCCCAGCATTTT. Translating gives CASSQESGQPQHF.

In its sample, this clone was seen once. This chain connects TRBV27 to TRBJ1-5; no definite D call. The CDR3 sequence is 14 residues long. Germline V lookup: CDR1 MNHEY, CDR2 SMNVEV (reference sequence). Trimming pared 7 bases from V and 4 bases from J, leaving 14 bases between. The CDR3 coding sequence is TGTGCCAGCATGACTCTACCTGGGAATCAGCCCCAGCATTTT. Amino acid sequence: CASMTLPGNQPQHF.

CDR3: CASSETMSGGAYEQYF. In nucleotides, the CDR3 is TGTGCCAGCAGTGAAACTATGTCAGGGGGAGCCTACGAGCAGTACTTC. This sequence joins TRBV2 and TRBJ2-7, with 7 bases that match TRBD1. Germline V CDR1 and CDR2: SNHLY, FYNNEI. The CDR3 is 16 amino acids. The V gene end was trimmed by 2 bases and the J gene end by 2 bases; junction bases not matched to a gene: 9.

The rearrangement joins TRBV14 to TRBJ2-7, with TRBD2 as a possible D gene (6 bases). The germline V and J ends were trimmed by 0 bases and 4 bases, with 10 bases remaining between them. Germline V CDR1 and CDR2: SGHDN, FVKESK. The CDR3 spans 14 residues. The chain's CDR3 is CASSQDASVYEQYF. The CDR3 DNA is TGTGCCAGCAGCCAAGATGCTAGCGTGTACGAGCAGTACTTC. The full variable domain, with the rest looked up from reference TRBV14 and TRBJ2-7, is EAGVTQFPSHSVIEKGQTVTLRCDPISGHDNLYWYRRVMGKEIKFLLHFVKESKQDESGMPNNRFLAERTGGTYSTLKVQPAELEDSGVYFCASSQDASVYEQYFGPGTRLTVT.

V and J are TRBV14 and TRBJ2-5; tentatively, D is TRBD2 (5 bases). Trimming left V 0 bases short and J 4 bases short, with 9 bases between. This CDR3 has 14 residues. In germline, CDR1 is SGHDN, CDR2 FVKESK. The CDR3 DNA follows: TGTGCCAGCAGCCAAGATCTAGCACCAGAGACCCAGTACTTC. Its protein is CASSQDLAPETQYF.

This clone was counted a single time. In nucleotides, the CDR3 is TGTGCCAGCAGCGCGATTGGGACAGGAAATGAAAAACTGTTTTTT. Translation: CASSAIGTGNEKLFF. The chain recombines TRBV11-2 with TRBJ1-4; the match to TRBD1 covers 8 bases. Germline V CDR1 and CDR2: SGHAT, FQNNGV. The V and J ends lost 5 bases and 5 bases, in that order; junction bases with no gene match: 7. The CDR3 spans 15 residues.

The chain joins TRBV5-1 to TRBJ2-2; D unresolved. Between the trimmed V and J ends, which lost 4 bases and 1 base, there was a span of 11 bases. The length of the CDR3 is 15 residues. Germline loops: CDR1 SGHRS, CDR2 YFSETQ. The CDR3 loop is CASSQEELNTGELFF. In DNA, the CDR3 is TGCGCCAGCAGCCAAGAGGAACTGAACACCGGGGAGCTGTTTTTT.

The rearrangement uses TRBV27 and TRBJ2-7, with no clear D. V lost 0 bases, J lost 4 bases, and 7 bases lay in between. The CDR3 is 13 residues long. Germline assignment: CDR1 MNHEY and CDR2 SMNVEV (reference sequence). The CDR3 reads CASSLSSRYEQYF. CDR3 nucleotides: TGTGCCAGCAGTTTATCGAGCCGGTACGAGCAGTACTTC.

CDR3 region: CASRDDRGRTGELFF. CDR3 in DNA: TGTGCCAGCAGGGACGACAGGGGGCGAACCGGGGAGCTGTTTTTT. V gene TRBV3-1 (or the pseudogene TRBV3-2) combines with J gene TRBJ2-2; TRBD1 matches 10 bases. The CDR3 is 15 residues long. The germline V gene encodes CDR1 LGHDT and CDR2 YNNKEL (reference sequence). V lost 6 bases and J lost 5; bases outside the gene matches: 6.

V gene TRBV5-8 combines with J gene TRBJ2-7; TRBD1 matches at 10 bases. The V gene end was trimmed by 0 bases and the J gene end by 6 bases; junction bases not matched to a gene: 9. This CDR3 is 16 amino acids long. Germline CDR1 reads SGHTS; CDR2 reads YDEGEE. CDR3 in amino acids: CASSLGWGQGFSEQYF. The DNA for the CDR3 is TGTGCCAGCAGCTTGGGTTGGGGACAGGGGTTCTCCGAGCAGTACTTC.

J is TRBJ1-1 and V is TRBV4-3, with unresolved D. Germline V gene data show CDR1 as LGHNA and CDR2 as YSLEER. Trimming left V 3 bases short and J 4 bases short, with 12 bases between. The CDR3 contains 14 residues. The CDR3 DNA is TGCGCCAGCAGCCAGACGCCTAGTCGCACTGAAGCTTTCTTT. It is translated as CASSQTPSRTEAFF.

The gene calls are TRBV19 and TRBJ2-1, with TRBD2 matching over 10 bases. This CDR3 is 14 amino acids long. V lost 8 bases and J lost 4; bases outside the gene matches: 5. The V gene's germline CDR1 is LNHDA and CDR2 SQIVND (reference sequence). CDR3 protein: CASSLAGDYNEQFF. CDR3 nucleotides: TGTGCCAGTTCTCTAGCGGGGGATTACAATGAGCAGTTCTTC.

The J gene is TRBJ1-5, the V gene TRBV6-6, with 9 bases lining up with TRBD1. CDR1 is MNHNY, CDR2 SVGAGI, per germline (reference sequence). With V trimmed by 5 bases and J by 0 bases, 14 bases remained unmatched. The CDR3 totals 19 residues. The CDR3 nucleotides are TGTGCCAGCAGTCCCCTCACAGGGGGCCCCGAATATAGCAATCAGCCCCAGCATTTT. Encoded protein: CASSPLTGGPEYSNQPQHF.